These 19 T cell receptor beta chains came from one sample sequenced in a study of blood T cells in healthy people across ages. PCR was performed a second time for roughly 7 to 11 cycles using a sample-barcoded 5' primer and a J-beta primer mix. TCRdb analysed the 5' RACE reads with MiXCR anew, one entry per CDR3 protein. This sample has hundreds of thousands of distinct CDR3 sequences, with around 21% found just once. Sequencing was carried out using blood. All receptors come from a man aged 65 to 85 in good health.

This clonotype has just a few counts. The J gene is TRBJ2-6, the V gene TRBV28; weak D call: TRBD2 (6 bases). V was cut by 7 bases and J by 0 bases, with 16 bases left in between. CDR3 length equals 17 residues. Germline V gene sequence: CDR1 MDHEN, CDR2 SYDVKM. DNA of the CDR3: TGTGCCAGCACCCCCGCGGGGATCAGCTCTGGGGCCAACGTCCTGACTTTC. Its translation: CASTPAGISSGANVLTF. Drawing the rest from reference TRBV28 and TRBJ2-6, the complete variable domain is DVKVTQSSRYLVKRTGEKVFLECVQDMDHENMFWYRQDPGLGLRLIYFSYDVKMKEKGDIPEGYSVSREKKERFSLILESASTNQTSMYLCASTPAGISSGANVLTFGAGSRLTVL.

This clonotype has more than one count but fewer than ten. The chain combines TRBV6-2 or TRBV6-3 with TRBJ2-1, with TRBD2 matching 9 bases. This CDR3 region has 16 residues. Unmatched junction bases numbered 4, after V lost 2 bases and J lost 2 bases. CDR1 is MNHEY, CDR2 SVGEGT, per germline. CDR3 nucleotides: TGTGCCAGCAGTTACGAGCGGGAGGCTGCCTACAATGAGCAGTTCTTC. It encodes CASSYEREAAYNEQFF.

The chain recombines TRBV5-5 with TRBJ2-1; 7 positions match TRBD2. V gave up 4 bases and J gave up 7 bases; unmatched junction bases: 8. CDR1 is SGHKS and CDR2 is YYEKEE in the germline V gene (reference sequence). This CDR3 contains 14 residues. CDR3 in amino acids: CASSVLANRNEQFF. The CDR3 nucleotides read TGTGCCAGCAGCGTACTAGCGAACAGAAATGAGCAGTTCTTC.

This clonotype was detected ten times or more. This chain joins TRBV29-1 and TRBJ2-5, with 7 bases lining up with TRBD1. The CDR3 consists of 13 residues. Germline CDR1 reads SQVTM; CDR2 reads ANQGSEA. The trim removed 6 bases at V and 2 bases at J, leaving 6 bases unmatched. The CDR3 DNA reads as TGCAGCGTCGGGACAGCGTTTCAAGAGACCCAGTACTTC. Its translation is CSVGTAFQETQYF.

This sequence joins TRBV3-1 and TRBJ1-2; D remains ambiguous. This CDR3 spans 14 amino acids. Germline assignment: CDR1 LGHDT and CDR2 YNNKEL (reference sequence). The V and J ends lost 1 base and 2 bases respectively, with 8 bases between them. In DNA form, the CDR3 reads TGTGCCAGCAGCCAAGCTGGGGTAAACTATGGCTACACCTTC. Protein sequence: CASSQAGVNYGYTF.

The gene calls are TRBV20-1 and TRBJ2-2, with D hard to call. CDR1 DFQATT and CDR2 SNEGSKA come from the germline V gene (reference sequence). The CDR3 runs 14 residues. Trimming took off 3 bases at V and 6 bases at J, with 14 bases between the two ends. The DNA for the CDR3 is TGCAGTGCTAGTCCCAGGCCTTCGGCCGGGGAGCTGTTTTTT. As protein: CSASPRPSAGELFF.

V gene TRBV15 combines with J gene TRBJ1-6; 9 bases are shared with TRBD1. Germline V gives CDR1 LNHNV, CDR2 YYDKDF (reference sequence). The CDR3 has 16 amino acids. Germline trimming cut 5 bases from V and 9 bases from J; bases unmatched to any gene: 11. CDR3 in DNA: TGTGCCACCAGCTGGGACAGGGAGGTCGCTGGTTCACCCCTCCACTTT. Encoded protein: CATSWDREVAGSPLHF.

The chain has TRBV5-1 and TRBJ2-5; 10 nucleotides line up with TRBD1. The DNA matches TRBJ2-7 better at its end, which makes the J call doubtful. Germline loops: CDR1 SGHRS, CDR2 YFSETQ. The CDR3 totals 15 residues. In DNA form, the CDR3 reads TGCGCCAGCAGCTTGGGGGACAGGGGCTCCTACGAGCAGTACTTC. Translation gives CASSLGDRGSYEQYF.

The J gene is TRBJ2-3, the V gene TRBV29-1, with unresolved D. Trimming took 7 bases from V and 3 from J, leaving 17 bases between them. Looked up from germline, CDR1 is SQVTM and CDR2 is ANQGSEA. The CDR3 is 14 residues long. CDR3 sequence: CSADLASVTDTQYF. The CDR3 nucleotides read TGCAGCGCTGACCTGGCTAGTGTTACAGATACGCAGTATTTT.

The chain combines TRBV7-3 with TRBJ2-1, with 7 bases matching TRBD2. Germline V gene data show CDR1 as SGHTA and CDR2 as FQGTGA. The V and J ends lost 1 base and 4 bases, in that order; junction bases with no gene match: 4. This CDR3 region has 15 residues. CDR3 nucleotides: TGTGCCAGCAGCTTAAACGGGAGGACTTACAATGAGCAGTTCTTC. Amino acids: CASSLNGRTYNEQFF.

The sample holds a few counts of this clonotype. This sequence joins TRBV7-2 and TRBJ1-5; 10 nucleotides align to TRBD1. Unmatched junction bases numbered 3, after V lost 2 bases and J lost 5 bases. This CDR3 region has 15 residues. Per germline, CDR1 SGHTA and CDR2 FQGNSA. The CDR3 nucleotides are TGTGCCAGCAGCTTATCAGGGACAGGGGATCAGCCCCAGCATTTT. Protein product: CASSLSGTGDQPQHF.

This clonotype turned up a few times. The chain employs TRBV28 and TRBJ1-6; the D is unclear. CDR3 length: 15 amino acids. The germline CDR1 and CDR2 sequences are MDHEN and SYDVKM. Trimming removed 5 bases at V and 9 bases at J, with 17 bases between. CDR3 nucleotide sequence: TGTGCCAGCAGTCCGGGTGAAGGGAGGAGTTCACCCCTCCACTTT. Translated, it gives CASSPGEGRSSPLHF.

The V and J genes are TRBV30 and TRBJ2-1, with 7 bases lining up with TRBD1. The V segment lost 5 bases and the J segment 0 bases; nucleotides outside the gene matches: 7. This CDR3 is 15 amino acids long. Germline loops: CDR1 GTSNPN, CDR2 SVGIG (reference sequence). The CDR3 DNA sequence: TGTGCCTGGCTTGGACAGGTAGACTCCTACAATGAGCAGTTCTTC. Protein: CAWLGQVDSYNEQFF.

This clonotype was recorded only once. The V and J genes are TRBV12-3 or TRBV12-4 and TRBJ2-1, with D possibly being TRBD2 (6 bases). The CDR3 loop spans 18 amino acids. The ends were cut back, 3 bases at V and 5 bases at J, with 23 bases in the middle. CDR3 in DNA: TGTGCCAGCAGTTTGGTCCAAATTTTTGAGGGAGGCAACAATGAGCAGTTCTTC. Its translation is CASSLVQIFEGGNNEQFF.

This clonotype was detected many times. In nucleotides, the CDR3 is TGTGCCAGCAGTTTGGGGGGCCAAGGGAGCGGGAAGCAGTTCTTC. Encoded protein: CASSLGGQGSGKQFF. The chain couples TRBV12-3 or TRBV12-4 to TRBJ2-1; maybe TRBD2 (7 bases). The CDR3 has 15 residues. V lost 3 bases to trimming and J lost 11 bases, with 20 bases between them.

V gene TRBV5-1 combines with J gene TRBJ2-6, with TRBD1 matching over 7 bases. V gave up 0 bases and J gave up 0 bases; unmatched junction bases: 3. CDR1 is SGHRS and CDR2 is YFSETQ in the germline V gene. There are 17 residues in the CDR3. CDR3 DNA sequence: TGCGCCAGCAGCTTGGAGGGACAGAGCTCTGGGGCCAACGTCCTGACTTTC. Residues: CASSLEGQSSGANVLTF. The full variable domain, its missing parts supplied by reference TRBV5-1 and TRBJ2-6, is KAGVTQTPRYLIKTRGQQVTLSCSPISGHRSVSWYQQTPGQGLQFLFEYFSETQRNKGNFPGRFSGRQFSNSRSEMNVSTLELGDSALYLCASSLEGQSSGANVLTFGAGSRLTVL.

The gene calls are TRBV5-4 and TRBJ2-7; 9 bases agree with TRBD2. This CDR3 comprises 16 residues. From germline, CDR1 is SGHNT and CDR2 YYREEE (reference sequence). V shed 0 bases, J shed 4 bases, and the junction held 8 bases outside the gene matches. CDR3 nucleotide sequence: TGTGCCAGCAGCTTGGGGCTGAGTAGCGGGAGTTACGAGCAGTACTTC. This sequence encodes CASSLGLSSGSYEQYF.

The chain employs TRBV18 and TRBJ2-1; D is ambiguous. V gave up 3 bases and J gave up 0 bases, with 12 bases separating them. Germline CDR1 KGHSH, CDR2 LQKENI. There are 16 residues in the CDR3. Here the CDR3 reads CASSPSISSSYNEQFF. The CDR3 DNA reads as TGTGCCAGCTCACCCTCAATTTCCAGCTCCTACAATGAGCAGTTCTTC.

The V and J genes are TRBV20-1 and TRBJ2-5; D may be TRBD1 (6 bases). V lost 4 bases, J lost 0 bases, and 15 bases lay in between. The germline V gene encodes CDR1 DFQATT and CDR2 SNEGSKA (reference sequence). This CDR3 spans 15 amino acids. In nucleotides, the CDR3 is TGCAGTGCTATCGTTGGGACACAGTACCAAGAGACCCAGTACTTC. Its translation is CSAIVGTQYQETQYF.